This T cell receptor (beta chain) was identified during a study of blood T cell repertoires in COVID-19. Looking at the study overall: COVID-19 samples, acute and convalescent, were from the United States, Italy and Spain.

Profiling relied on immunoSEQ multiplex PCR, and the TCRdb table lists in-frame clones only, not all of them. The sample gives about 240,000 clones, 86% of which show up once; roughly a tenth is in the top ten. The V end was cut by 3 bases, the J end by 7 bases, with 19 bases between. CDR1 ENHRY and CDR2 SYGVKD come from the germline V gene. The CDR3 contains 17 residues. This chain joins TRBV10-3 and TRBJ1-6, with D perhaps TRBD1 (5 bases). This TCR derives from a woman aged 45-60 years with COVID-19, enrolled during active disease. The specimen sequenced was peripheral blood. CDR3: CAISEDQWGRGNSPLHF. CDR3 nucleotide sequence: TGTGCCATCAGTGAAGACCAGTGGGGAAGGGGAAATTCACCCCTCCACTTT.